This T cell receptor beta chain derives from a study of early stage breast cancer tumors. The germline gives CDR1 MNHEY, CDR2 SVGAGI. This CDR3 region has 15 residues. J was trimmed by 0 bases and V by 6 bases; bases with no gene match: 7. The data were produced by immunoSEQ multiplex PCR, yet TCRdb's version contains in-frame clones alone and is incomplete. Among several thousand clones, approximately 62% were seen once, and the ten largest hold around 7%. This clone appeared a few times. The source material was breast tumor tissue. The genes are TRBV6-5 and TRBJ1-1, with TRBD1 matching over 7 bases. The source is a person aged 70 to 85 with breast cancer. DNA for the CDR3: TGTGCCAGCAGCCTCAGGGGGTCCTTGAACACTGAAGCTTTCTTT. Translating gives CASSLRGSLNTEAFF.